This T cell receptor beta chain was obtained from a study of vaccination and CD4 T cells after COVID-19. Overall study: Participants were given two doses of BNT162b2 or mRNA-1273 vaccine.

Study results and caveats: Median SARS-CoV-2-reactive clonotype numbers rose nonsignificantly, 21 to 38.

The treatment denotes: approximately 9-day PBMC culture with coronavirus spike peptide pools or control peptides (ViraFEST assay). V lost 6 bases to trimming and J lost 7 bases; unmatched junction nucleotides: 8. This CDR3 has 15 residues. The study sequenced cultured CD4+ T cell DNA using the Oncomine TCR Beta short-read assay. In TCRdb, the PCR reads were re-called with MiXCR into one record per CDR3 protein. The sample shows approximately 18,000 distinct CDR3 sequences, over 25% of them seen only once. This clonotype came up a few times. Its matching antigen is unknown. This rearrangement joins TRBV12-3 or TRBV12-4 to TRBJ1-6; 8 bases line up with TRBD1. The source material was cultured CD4+ T cells from blood. The receptor comes from a human donor with COVID-19. CDR3 residues: CASSPRTGNNSPLHF. As DNA, the CDR3 is TGTGCCAGCAGCCCCAGGACAGGGAACAATTCACCCCTCCACTTT.